The 25 T cell receptor beta chains in this list originate from one sample, sequenced in a study of T cells in tuberculosis (dated by TCRdb to between 2017 and 2018). The library was obtained by the immunoSEQ multiplex PCR assay. This immuneACCESS table, as held by TCRdb, lists in-frame sequences with V and J called but not all clones. Of the missing ones, under half trace to an unresolved V gene in checked studies; the others have no known cause. The sample table lists roughly 34,000 clones, 95% to 96% of them with a count of one. The top ten constitute 2% to 3% of the sample. Sequenced material: PBMCs. The source of these receptors is a donor aged 10-35 years with latent tuberculosis or without tuberculosis infection.

CDR3 sequence (DNA): TGCGCCAGCAGCCCCCGGGACAGGGGTATCGGTGGCTACACCTTC. This codes for CASSPRDRGIGGYTF. The chain recombines TRBV4-3 with TRBJ1-2; 10 bases line up with TRBD1. This CDR3 comprises 15 residues. J was trimmed by 7 bases and V by 4 bases; bases with no gene match: 9. The V gene's germline CDR1 is LGHNA and CDR2 YSLEER.

This chain links TRBV19 with TRBJ1-2, with TRBD1 as a possible D gene (5 bases). Per the germline V gene, CDR1 is LNHDA and CDR2 is SQIVND (reference sequence). Trimming pared 11 bases from V and 1 base from J, leaving 23 bases between. The CDR3 has 16 residues. The CDR3 DNA sequence: TGTGCCCTTACAGATGGGAAGGACATTCGTAACTATGGCTACACCTTC. Its protein product is CALTDGKDIRNYGYTF. Filled out from reference TRBV19 and TRBJ1-2, the complete variable domain reads DGGITQSPKYLFRKEGQNVTLSCEQNLNHDAMYWYRQDPGQGLRLIYYSQIVNDFQKGDIAEGYSVSREKKESFPLTVTSAQKNPTAFYLCALTDGKDIRNYGYTFGSGTRLTVV.

Here the CDR3 DNA reads TGTGCCAGCAGCGTAGGCAGACTAGCGGGAGGAGGGACCGGGGAGCTGTTTTTT. Amino acid sequence: CASSVGRLAGGGTGELFF. The V call is TRBV9, the J call TRBJ2-2; 13 nucleotides match TRBD2. This CDR3 comprises 18 residues. Trimming removed 0 bases from V and 5 bases from J; junction bases left unmatched: 7. Germline values: CDR1 SGDLS, CDR2 YYNGEE.

This rearrangement joins TRBV11-2 to TRBJ2-7, with TRBD1 matching over 9 bases. CDR3 length equals 15 residues. J lost 3 bases, V lost 5 bases, and 8 bases had no gene match. Germline CDR1 is SGHAT and CDR2 is FQNNGV. The chain's CDR3 is CASSLGTGRIYEQYF. CDR3 coding DNA: TGTGCCAGCAGCCTCGGGACAGGGAGGATCTACGAGCAGTACTTC.

The chain combines TRBV7-9 with TRBJ1-6; 7 bases are shared with TRBD1. Germline loops: CDR1 SEHNR, CDR2 FQNEAQ (reference sequence). The V and J ends lost 1 base and 9 bases, in that order; junction bases with no gene match: 3. CDR3 length equals 14 residues. The CDR3 region has the DNA TGTGCCAGCAGCTTAGAGGGACAGTCTTCACCCCTCCACTTT. Its translation: CASSLEGQSSPLHF.

The chain is built from TRBV29-1 and TRBJ1-2, with D tentatively TRBD1 (6 bases). CDR3 length: 13 amino acids. The V gene's germline CDR1 is SQVTM and CDR2 ANQGSEA. Trimming removed 6 bases from V and 4 bases from J, with 15 bases in between. In DNA, the CDR3 is TGCAGCGTCCCCCCCCGGGACACCTATGGCTACACCTTC. This sequence encodes CSVPPRDTYGYTF.

The chain recombines TRBV9 with TRBJ2-7, with 10 bases that match TRBD1. Trimming took 3 bases from V and 5 from J; bases not matched to a gene: 8. Looked up from germline, CDR1 is SGDLS and CDR2 is YYNGEE. There are 15 residues in the CDR3. CDR3 in amino acids: CASSGGQGIFDEQYF. The CDR3 DNA is TGTGCCAGCAGCGGGGGACAGGGGATCTTTGACGAGCAGTACTTC.

The V call is TRBV10-3, the J call TRBJ2-1; a weak D match, TRBD2 (7 bases). Germline V lookup: CDR1 ENHRY, CDR2 SYGVKD. The CDR3 spans 11 residues. The V end lost 8 bases, the J end lost 8 bases, and 10 bases lay between the germline ends. The CDR3 coding sequence is TGTGCCATCTGGGAGGGGGATGAGCAGTTCTTC. Its translation is CAIWEGDEQFF.

The chain links TRBV27 to TRBJ2-3, with 10 bases lining up with TRBD2. The length of the CDR3 is 13 residues. V lost 8 bases, J lost 7 bases, and 6 bases stayed unmatched. CDR1 MNHEY and CDR2 SMNVEV come from the germline V gene (reference sequence). The chain's CDR3 is CASSSGSAYTQYF. The CDR3 nucleotides are TGTGCCAGCTCTAGCGGGAGTGCATATACGCAGTATTTT.

V gene TRBV5-5 combines with J gene TRBJ1-1; no clear D. V was shortened by 0 bases and J by 3 bases, with 3 bases between the two germline ends. CDR3 length: 12 residues. CDR1 and CDR2 (germline): SGHKS, YYEKEE (reference sequence). CDR3 nucleotide sequence: TGTGCCAGCAGCTTGGAGCACACTGAAGCTTTCTTT. Its protein is CASSLEHTEAFF.

The J gene is TRBJ2-1, the V gene TRBV9, with D uncertain. Germline CDR1 SGDLS, CDR2 YYNGEE. V lost 0 bases and J 5 bases, leaving 6 bases between the germline ends. This CDR3 region has 13 residues. CDR3: CASSVGSHNEQFF. The CDR3 region has the DNA TGTGCCAGCAGCGTAGGTAGCCACAATGAGCAGTTCTTC.

Remarks on this clone: The conserved phenylalanine or tryptophan is not found at the CDR3 terminus, so this likely reflects a read error. This sequence joins TRBV29-1 and TRBJ1-1; 10 bases fit TRBD1. Unmatched junction bases numbered 8, after V lost 5 bases and J lost 5 bases. The germline gives CDR1 SQVTM, CDR2 ANQGSEA. The CDR3 length is 14 residues. The DNA of the CDR3 is TGCAGCGTTCTAGACAGGGGGCGGTTGACTGAAGCTTTCCTT. It specifies CSVLDRGRLTEAFL.

This chain connects TRBV6-5 to TRBJ2-3; a weak D match, TRBD2 (5 bases). The germline V gene has CDR1 MNHEY and CDR2 SVGAGI. The CDR3 runs to 15 residues. V dropped 6 bases and J dropped 0 bases, with 13 bases sitting between them. CDR3 sequence (DNA): TGTGCCAGCAGCCGCGTGGGAGCGAGCACAGATACGCAGTATTTT. Translating gives CASSRVGASTDTQYF.

As DNA, the CDR3 is TGTGCCAGCTCCGGGGCTCGACAGGGGTACGATGGCTACACCTTC. Amino acid sequence: CASSGARQGYDGYTF. The V gene is TRBV18, the J gene TRBJ1-2, with 8 bases matching TRBD1. This CDR3 has 15 amino acids. The V gene's germline CDR1 is KGHSH and CDR2 LQKENI. V shed 6 bases and J 6 bases; nucleotides not matched to a gene: 12.

This clone was seen a single time. The chain recombines TRBV5-6 with TRBJ2-7; possibly TRBD2 for D (6 bases). Trimming stripped 6 bases from V and 2 bases from J, with 15 bases between. The CDR3 loop spans 14 amino acids. Germline V gene sequence: CDR1 SGHDT, CDR2 YYEEEE. CDR3 DNA sequence: TGTGCCAGCACCCCCTCCGGGACTCCCTACGAGCAGTACTTC. This codes for CASTPSGTPYEQYF.

V is TRBV19 and J is TRBJ2-5; TRBD1 matches at 8 bases. From germline, CDR1 is LNHDA and CDR2 SQIVND (reference sequence). Germline trimming cut 5 bases from V and 1 base from J; bases unmatched to any gene: 6. CDR3 length equals 15 residues. CDR3 residues: CASSRDRSFQETQYF. The CDR3 coding sequence is TGTGCCAGTAGTCGGGACAGGAGCTTCCAAGAGACCCAGTACTTC.

CDR3 in DNA: TGTGCCAGCAGCGCCCCGGGACTAGCGGGAGTCTCGGGGAATTGGGAGACCCAGTACTTC. Translated, it gives CASSAPGLAGVSGNWETQYF. The chain couples TRBV9 to TRBJ2-5; TRBD2 agrees at 14 bases. V was pared by 3 bases and J by 5 bases, with 18 bases of the junction left unmatched. Germline lookup yields CDR1 SGDLS and CDR2 YYNGEE. This CDR3 comprises 20 residues.

This clone was observed a handful of times. The chain uses TRBV5-1 and TRBJ2-2; no reliable D call. Germline loops: CDR1 SGHRS, CDR2 YFSETQ. The CDR3 spans 12 residues. Deletions cut 4 bases from V and 1 base from J, with 2 bases between. CDR3 protein: CASSLNTGELFF. For the CDR3, the DNA is TGCGCCAGCAGCCTGAACACCGGGGAGCTGTTTTTT.

The V and J genes are TRBV19 and TRBJ2-5; D not resolved. Looked up from germline, CDR1 is LNHDA and CDR2 is SQIVND (reference sequence). The CDR3 extends over 13 amino acids. Trimming cost V 5 bases and J 4 bases, with 11 bases left between them. CDR3 residues: CASSFPPRETQYF. CDR3 coding DNA: TGTGCCAGTAGTTTCCCTCCCAGAGAGACCCAGTACTTC.

The V gene is TRBV7-2, the J gene TRBJ2-5, with 11 bases lining up with TRBD1. This CDR3 has 14 residues. The V and J ends lost 5 bases and 4 bases, in that order; junction bases with no gene match: 3. CDR1 and CDR2 (germline): SGHTA, FQGNSA. The CDR3 region has the DNA TGTGCCAGCAGCCCGGACAGGGGGCCAGAGACCCAGTACTTC. Translating gives CASSPDRGPETQYF.

The rearrangement uses TRBV19 and TRBJ1-5; D perhaps matches TRBD1 (5 bases). The CDR3 length is 15 residues. CDR1 and CDR2 from the germline V gene are LNHDA and SQIVND (reference sequence). V was clipped by 7 bases and J by 3 bases, with 16 bases between them. The CDR3 sequence is CASTPNRLLNQPQHF. As DNA, the CDR3 is TGTGCCAGTACCCCCAACAGGTTACTCAATCAGCCCCAGCATTTT.

V and J are TRBV7-3 and TRBJ2-3; 15 bases fit TRBD2. Unmatched junction bases numbered 6, after V lost 5 bases and J lost 6 bases. CDR1 and CDR2 (germline): SGHTA, FQGTGA. The length of the CDR3 is 16 residues. CDR3 DNA: TGTGCCAGCAGCCCTAGGACTAGCGGGGGGGCCGATACGCAGTATTTT. Its translation is CASSPRTSGGADTQYF.

The genes are TRBV18 and TRBJ1-1; 11 bases map to TRBD1. The trim removed 4 bases at V and 5 bases at J, leaving 12 bases unmatched. Germline assignment: CDR1 KGHSH and CDR2 LQKENI. CDR3 length equals 17 residues. The CDR3 loop reads CASSQGPDRGRGTEAFF. CDR3 coding DNA: TGTGCCAGCTCACAAGGCCCGGACAGGGGGCGGGGAACTGAAGCTTTCTTT.

The chain combines TRBV4-1 with TRBJ1-6; maybe TRBD1 (5 bases). Trimming left V 0 bases short and J 10 bases short, with 10 bases between. The CDR3 loop spans 14 amino acids. Germline V gene data show CDR1 as MGHRA and CDR2 as YSYEKL. The chain's CDR3 is CASSQDRRQSPLHF. The CDR3, as DNA: TGCGCCAGCAGCCAAGATCGGAGACAGTCACCCCTCCACTTT.

The genes are TRBV27 and TRBJ2-1; 10 bases map to TRBD1. The V gene end was trimmed by 2 bases and the J gene end by 8 bases; junction bases not matched to a gene: 6. The CDR3 is 15 residues long. Germline CDR1 reads MNHEY; CDR2 reads SMNVEV (reference sequence). This CDR3 is CASSLRTGGHHEQFF. CDR3 DNA: TGTGCCAGCAGTTTACGGACAGGGGGTCACCATGAGCAGTTCTTC.